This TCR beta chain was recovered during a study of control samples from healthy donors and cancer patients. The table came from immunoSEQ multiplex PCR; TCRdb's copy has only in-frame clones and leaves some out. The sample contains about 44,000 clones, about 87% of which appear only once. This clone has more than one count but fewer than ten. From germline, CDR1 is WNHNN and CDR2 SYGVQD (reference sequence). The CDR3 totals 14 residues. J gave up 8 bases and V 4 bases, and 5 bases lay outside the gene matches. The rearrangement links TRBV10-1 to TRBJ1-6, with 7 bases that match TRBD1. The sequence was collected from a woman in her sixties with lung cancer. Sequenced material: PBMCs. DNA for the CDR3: TGCGCCAGCAGTGCGGGACAGCCGGATTCACCCCTCCACTTT. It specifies CASSAGQPDSPLHF.